This paragraph covers one T cell receptor beta chain sequence. The PCR used 60 Vbeta and 13 Jbeta primers. Libraries were prepared by immunoSEQ multiplex PCR; TCRdb keeps only in-frame clonotypes and omits some of them. The data hold some 130,000 clones, with around 77% observed a single time. The data stem from a study of cytomegalovirus exposure and HLA in healthy donors. The V and J ends lost 1 base and 3 bases, in that order; junction bases with no gene match: 6. In germline, CDR1 is LGHNA, CDR2 YSLEER. The CDR3 loop spans 16 amino acids. The chain recombines TRBV4-3 with TRBJ2-1; 7 nucleotides align to TRBD1. The receptor's source is a man aged 25-40 years in good health. Sequenced input: PBMCs. CDR3 nucleotides: TGCGCCAGCAGCCAAGGAAAGGGGGCCCGCTACAATGAGCAGTTCTTC. It codes for CASSQGKGARYNEQFF.